This T cell receptor beta chain appears in the sequencing data of a study of T cell responses to AZD1222 COVID-19 vaccine. Study information: Combined were second doses at about 4 or about 12 weeks.

Trimming pared 5 bases from V and 2 bases from J, leaving 22 bases between. Looked up from germline, CDR1 is SEHNR and CDR2 is FQNEAQ (reference sequence). The CDR3 contains 18 residues. Some clones are missing from TCRdb's copy, which holds only in-frame ones; the method was immunoSEQ multiplex PCR. The sample gives around 140,000 clones, roughly nine tenths of which show up once; over 1.1% is in the top ten. With respect to this clone: Its antigen is not known.

Study-level results: Compared with day 0, the breadth and depth of the Spike-specific TCR repertoire rose significantly after two doses of AZD1222. Clonal diversity was possibly underestimated; the donors were predominantly white British and more often female. Nearly half of spike-specific TCRs reportedly target variant regions that are unmutated in the B.1.351 and B.1.1.7 variants.

The chain combines TRBV7-9 with TRBJ1-5; D might be TRBD1 (5 bases). The TCR originated in an adult in good health. The input for sequencing was peripheral blood, taken on day 0 of AZD1222 vaccination. The DNA of the CDR3 is TGTGCCAGCAGCGGCGTGACTGGGGGGAGAGTTGGCAATCAGCCCCAGCATTTT. It is translated as CASSGVTGGRVGNQPQHF.